The 26 T cell receptor beta chains reported below all come from one sample, sequenced in a study of shared T cell receptors in the human thymus. Assay: immunoSEQ multiplex PCR; the TCRdb copy retains only in-frame clones and omits some. This sample has about 380,000 clones, with 95% found just once. Sequences were obtained from thymocytes. The receptors here all came from a human donor.

This chain joins TRBV4-1 and TRBJ2-5; 8 bases align to TRBD2. V dropped 1 base and J dropped 4; count of bases not matched to a gene: 11. Germline V CDR1 and CDR2: MGHRA, YSYEKL. The CDR3 is 17 amino acids. CDR3 sequence: CASSQGGAGGRPETQYF. The CDR3 DNA reads as TGCGCCAGCAGCCAAGGCGGCGCGGGGGGAAGACCAGAGACCCAGTACTTC.

This chain joins TRBV5-6 and TRBJ1-1, with 7 bases that match TRBD1. The trim removed 3 bases at V and 5 bases at J, leaving 7 bases unmatched. Germline V CDR1 and CDR2: SGHDT, YYEEEE. The CDR3 has 14 amino acids. The CDR3 DNA reads as TGTGCCAGCAGCTCCGAGGAGACAGGGACTGAAGCTTTCTTT. As protein: CASSSEETGTEAFF.

The chain has TRBV18 and TRBJ1-1; 8 positions agree with TRBD1. The CDR3 contains 17 residues. J lost 1 base, V lost 3 bases, and 10 bases had no gene match. CDR1 is KGHSH, CDR2 LQKENI, per germline. This CDR3 is CASSPPWEDRANTEAFF. CDR3 nucleotides: TGTGCCAGCTCACCTCCCTGGGAGGACAGGGCGAACACTGAAGCTTTCTTT.

The chain employs TRBV18 and TRBJ1-3; 9 bases fit TRBD1. The CDR3 has 15 residues. Trimming cost V 0 bases and J 8 bases; bases outside gene matches: 5. Germline V CDR1 and CDR2: KGHSH, LQKENI. Written as DNA, the CDR3 is TGTGCCAGCTCACCACCGGGACAGGGAGGAGACACCATATATTTT. Its translation is CASSPPGQGGDTIYF.

The chain uses TRBV28 and TRBJ2-2; TRBD1 aligns across 12 bases. CDR1 and CDR2 (germline): MDHEN, SYDVKM. V gave up 7 bases and J gave up 5 bases; unmatched junction bases: 11. This CDR3 is 17 amino acids long. CDR3 in DNA: TGTGCCAGCACCTCGTCCGGGACAGGGGGCGGAACCGGGGAGCTGTTTTTT. It yields the protein CASTSSGTGGGTGELFF.

V gene TRBV5-1 combines with J gene TRBJ2-7; TRBD2 matches at 9 bases. J gave up 0 bases and V 2 bases, and 3 bases lay outside the gene matches. The CDR3 has 15 residues. Germline V gene data show CDR1 as SGHRS and CDR2 as YFSETQ. CDR3 region: CASSFGGRVSYEQYF. CDR3 DNA: TGCGCCAGCAGCTTCGGCGGGAGGGTCTCCTACGAGCAGTACTTC.

The gene calls are TRBV30 and TRBJ2-5; D not resolved. CDR3 length: 11 residues. V was cut by 0 bases and J by 13 bases, with 12 bases left in between. Per the germline V gene, CDR1 is GTSNPN and CDR2 is SVGIG (reference sequence). CDR3 region: CAWSVVLKPYF. The CDR3 nucleotides read TGTGCCTGGAGTGTTGTACTGAAACCGTACTTC.

This chain links TRBV7-2 with TRBJ2-2, with a weak D call TRBD2 (5 bases). The CDR3 is 18 amino acids. Trimming pared 2 bases from V and 0 bases from J, leaving 16 bases between. CDR1 SGHTA and CDR2 FQGNSA come from the germline V gene. The DNA for the CDR3 is TGTGCCAGCAGCTTATTTTCTTGTAGCGCGCCGAACACCGGGGAGCTGTTTTTT. The encoded protein is CASSLFSCSAPNTGELFF. The entire variable domain, with the rest obtained from reference TRBV7-2 and TRBJ2-2, is as follows: GAGVSQSPSNKVTEKGKDVELRCDPISGHTALYWYRQSLGQGLEFLIYFQGNSAPDKSGLPSDRFSAERTGGSVSTLTIQRTQQEDSAVYLCASSLFSCSAPNTGELFFGEGSRLTVL.

The chain carries TRBV5-4 and TRBJ1-2; D gene unclear. Germline CDR1 is SGHNT and CDR2 is YYREEE (reference sequence). V lost 7 bases and J 3 bases, leaving 13 bases between the germline ends. The CDR3 runs 13 residues. The CDR3 spells CASPSDPYYGYTF. Written as DNA, the CDR3 is TGTGCCAGCCCCTCTGACCCGTACTATGGCTACACCTTC.

The chain has TRBV1 and TRBJ2-3; the table calls TRBD2, which could not be checked here. TRBV1 is a documented pseudogene. The CDR3 totals 20 residues. The CDR3 reads CTSSPKSGTSGKTRVGTQYF. CDR3 nucleotide sequence: TGCACCAGCAGCCCCAAATCCGGGACTAGCGGAAAGACGCGGGTTGGTACGCAGTATTTT.

The CDR3 loop reads CASSYDRLDTEAFF. In DNA form, the CDR3 reads TGTGCCAGCAGTTACGACAGGCTGGACACTGAAGCTTTCTTT. V gene TRBV6-5 combines with J gene TRBJ1-1, with D perhaps TRBD1 (6 bases). The CDR3 contains 14 residues. V dropped 2 bases and J dropped 3 bases, with 10 bases sitting between them. CDR1 and CDR2 from the germline V gene are MNHEY and SVGAGI.

This chain links TRBV4-1 with TRBJ2-3; weak D call: TRBD1 (6 bases). The V gene's germline CDR1 is MGHRA and CDR2 YSYEKL. Trimming stripped 0 bases from V and 2 bases from J, with 9 bases between. The CDR3 totals 15 residues. The CDR3 DNA sequence: TGCGCCAGCAGCCAAGAGGGACACCCCACAGATACGCAGTATTTT. It is translated as CASSQEGHPTDTQYF.

The chain combines TRBV5-8 with TRBJ1-2; D might be TRBD1 (6 bases). The CDR3 loop spans 13 amino acids. The V gene lost 4 bases and the J gene lost 4 bases, with 11 bases spanning the gap. From germline, CDR1 is SGHTS and CDR2 YDEGEE. The CDR3 coding sequence is TGTGCCAGCAGCCCCGACAGGATCTATGGCTACACCTTC. Translation gives CASSPDRIYGYTF.

The genes are TRBV5-6 and TRBJ2-1; unclear D gene. CDR1 is SGHDT and CDR2 is YYEEEE in the germline V gene. Trimming cost V 4 bases and J 4 bases, with 3 bases left between them. The length of the CDR3 is 11 residues. CDR3: CASSQYNEQFF. The CDR3 nucleotides read TGTGCCAGCAGCCAATACAATGAGCAGTTCTTC.

The J gene is TRBJ1-1, the V gene TRBV7-2, with TRBD1 matching 8 bases. CDR3 length: 15 residues. Unmatched junction bases numbered 2, after V lost 1 base and J lost 1 base. CDR1 SGHTA and CDR2 FQGNSA come from the germline V gene. The DNA for the CDR3 is TGTGCCAGCAGCTTAGGAGGGACAGGGAACACTGAAGCTTTCTTT. The encoded protein is CASSLGGTGNTEAFF.

The V and J genes are TRBV5-1 and TRBJ2-5; 9 nucleotides match TRBD2. The germline CDR1 and CDR2 sequences are SGHRS and YFSETQ. With 4 bases clipped from V and 5 bases from J, the junction kept 9 bases outside the gene matches. The CDR3 covers 15 residues. The CDR3 sequence: CASSPALAGRETQYF. CDR3 DNA: TGCGCCAGCAGCCCTGCGCTAGCGGGAAGGGAGACCCAGTACTTC.

The V gene is TRBV27, the J gene TRBJ2-3; 8 bases are a match to TRBD1. CDR1 and CDR2 (germline): MNHEY, SMNVEV (reference sequence). The CDR3 is made up of 20 amino acids. Trimming removed 2 bases from V and 0 bases from J; junction bases left unmatched: 16. The CDR3 nucleotides read TGTGCCAGCAGTTTAGCGCTGCAGGGGGCGCACCTAAATAGCACAGATACGCAGTATTTT. Translated, it gives CASSLALQGAHLNSTDTQYF.

This clone was seen just once. The rearrangement joins TRBV30 to TRBJ2-5, with 7 bases identical to TRBD1. V trimming: 5 bases; J trimming: 4 bases; junction bases outside the gene matches: 7. Germline lookup yields CDR1 GTSNPN and CDR2 SVGIG (reference sequence). The CDR3 extends over 13 amino acids. The CDR3 reads CAWRKTGRETQYF. The CDR3 coding sequence is TGTGCCTGGCGGAAGACAGGGAGAGAGACCCAGTACTTC.

This chain uses TRBV7-2 with TRBJ2-1; 10 bases map to TRBD2. CDR1 and CDR2 from the germline V gene are SGHTA and FQGNSA. The CDR3 is 18 amino acids. After removal of 1 base from V and 7 bases from J, the junction contained 13 bases not matched to a gene. CDR3 coding DNA: TGTGCCAGCAGCTTAGATCTAGCGGGAGAGAGGGGTCCGAATGAGCAGTTCTTC. Protein sequence: CASSLDLAGERGPNEQFF.

The V call is TRBV4-2, the J call TRBJ2-7; D may be TRBD1 or TRBD2 (6 bases each). CDR3 size: 20 residues. CDR1 is LGHNA, CDR2 YNFKEQ, per germline. V gave up 2 bases and J gave up 3 bases, with 29 bases separating them. In DNA form, the CDR3 reads TGTGCCAGCAGCCAAACCCAGATCTTCCCGGGGGCTATCCGGAACTACGAGCAGTACTTC. Amino acids: CASSQTQIFPGAIRNYEQYF.

This chain joins TRBV13 and TRBJ2-7; 14 nucleotides line up with TRBD2. With V trimmed by 5 bases and J by 1 base, 10 bases remained unmatched. Germline V lookup: CDR1 PRHDT, CDR2 FYEKMQ (reference sequence). This CDR3 has 18 residues. The CDR3 protein is CASSDLGLAGVRSYEQYF. The CDR3 DNA is TGTGCCAGCAGCGACCTGGGACTAGCGGGAGTCAGGTCCTACGAGCAGTACTTC.

The gene calls are TRBV27 and TRBJ1-2; TRBD1 agrees at 8 bases. Trimming cost V 5 bases and J 8 bases; bases outside gene matches: 13. Per germline, CDR1 MNHEY and CDR2 SMNVEV (reference sequence). CDR3 length: 15 residues. CDR3 DNA: TGTGCCAGCAGTCGCTCACCAGGGGGCAGAGGAGGCTACACCTTC. As protein: CASSRSPGGRGGYTF.

The V gene is TRBV5-1, the J gene TRBJ2-7; D gene unclear. CDR1 and CDR2 from the germline V gene are SGHRS and YFSETQ. Trimming left V 0 bases short and J 4 bases short, with 8 bases between. The CDR3 has 13 residues. In DNA, the CDR3 is TGCGCCAGCAGCTTGGAGTCCGAGTACGAGCAGTACTTC. It is translated as CASSLESEYEQYF.

This chain uses TRBV5-1 with TRBJ2-3; weak D call: TRBD2 (6 bases). The CDR3 has 15 residues. The V and J ends lost 0 bases and 3 bases respectively, with 11 bases between them. The germline V gene encodes CDR1 SGHRS and CDR2 YFSETQ. Written as DNA, the CDR3 is TGCGCCAGCAGCTTGGCCCTTGCGGGGACAGATACGCAGTATTTT. Its protein product is CASSLALAGTDTQYF.

The rearrangement uses TRBV7-2 and TRBJ2-5, with D perhaps matching TRBD2 (6 bases). Per germline, CDR1 SGHTA and CDR2 FQGNSA. The CDR3 sequence is 18 residues long. With 5 bases removed from V and 2 bases from J, the gap between germline ends came to 24 bases. This CDR3 is CASSPRLAEAPPQETQYF. The CDR3 nucleotides are TGTGCCAGCAGCCCCCGGTTAGCGGAGGCCCCCCCACAAGAGACCCAGTACTTC.

J is TRBJ2-7 and V is TRBV9, with 8 bases matching TRBD2. V lost 4 bases, J lost 0 bases, and 9 bases stayed unmatched. This CDR3 spans 16 amino acids. Germline CDR1 reads SGDLS; CDR2 reads YYNGEE. The CDR3 DNA reads as TGTGCCAGCAGCATTTCTAGCGGGTGGAGCTCCTACGAGCAGTACTTC. This translates into CASSISSGWSSYEQYF.